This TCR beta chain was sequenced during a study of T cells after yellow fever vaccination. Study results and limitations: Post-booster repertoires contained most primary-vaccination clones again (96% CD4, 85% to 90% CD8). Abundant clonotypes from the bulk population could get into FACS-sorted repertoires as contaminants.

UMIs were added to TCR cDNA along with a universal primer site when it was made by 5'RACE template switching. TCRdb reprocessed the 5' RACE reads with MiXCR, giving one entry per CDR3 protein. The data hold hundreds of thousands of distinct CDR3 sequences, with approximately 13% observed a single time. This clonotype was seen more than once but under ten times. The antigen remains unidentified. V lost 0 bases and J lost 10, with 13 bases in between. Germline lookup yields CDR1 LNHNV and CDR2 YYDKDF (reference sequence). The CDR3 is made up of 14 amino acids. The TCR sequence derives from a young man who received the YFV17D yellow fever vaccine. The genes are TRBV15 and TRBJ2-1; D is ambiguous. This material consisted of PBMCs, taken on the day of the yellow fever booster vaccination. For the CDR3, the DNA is TGTGCCACCAGCAGAGACTCGTCCACCCCCGAGCAGTTCTTC. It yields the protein CATSRDSSTPEQFF.